The present T cell receptor beta chain was sequenced within a study of cytomegalovirus exposure and HLA in healthy donors. PCR employed 60 Vbeta and 13 Jbeta primers. Produced via immunoSEQ multiplex PCR; TCRdb's table is partial and in-frame only. Of roughly 100,000 clones listed, over 70% are singletons. This clone was observed a few times. This CDR3 is built from 15 residues. With 6 bases removed from V and 1 base from J, the gap between germline ends came to 10 bases. The germline CDR1 and CDR2 sequences are MDHEN and SYDVKM. The clonotype was recovered from a middle-aged woman in good health and CMV-seropositive. The source material was PBMCs. The V and J genes are TRBV28 and TRBJ2-6, with D unresolved. CDR3 nucleotides: TGTGCCAGCAGCTCCTCAGGTTCTGGGGCCAACGTCCTGACTTTC. Amino acids: CASSSSGSGANVLTF.